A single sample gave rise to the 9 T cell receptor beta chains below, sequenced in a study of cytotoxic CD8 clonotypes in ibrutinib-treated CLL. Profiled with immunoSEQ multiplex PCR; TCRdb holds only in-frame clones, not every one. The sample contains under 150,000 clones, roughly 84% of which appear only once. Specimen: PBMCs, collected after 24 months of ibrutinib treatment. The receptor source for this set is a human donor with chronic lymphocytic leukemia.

The CDR3 loop reads CASSGPYTDTQYF. The DNA of the CDR3 is TGTGCCAGCAGCGGGCCTTACACAGATACGCAGTATTTT. This chain joins TRBV6-1 and TRBJ2-3; no definite D call. With 6 bases removed from V and 2 bases from J, the gap between germline ends came to 9 bases. Germline CDR1 MNHNS, CDR2 SASEGT. This CDR3 has 13 amino acids.

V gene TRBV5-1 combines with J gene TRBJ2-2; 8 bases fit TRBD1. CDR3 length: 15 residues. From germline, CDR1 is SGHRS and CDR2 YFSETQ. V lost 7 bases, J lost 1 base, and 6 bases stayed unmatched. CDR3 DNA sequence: TGCGCCAGCGGTGTTGGGACAGGGAACACCGGGGAGCTGTTTTTT. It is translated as CASGVGTGNTGELFF.

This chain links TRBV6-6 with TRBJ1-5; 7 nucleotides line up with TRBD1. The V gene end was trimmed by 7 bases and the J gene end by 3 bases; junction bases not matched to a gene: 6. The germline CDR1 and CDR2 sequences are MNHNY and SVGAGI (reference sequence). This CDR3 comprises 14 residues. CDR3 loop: CASIPGGINQPQHF. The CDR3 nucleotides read TGTGCCAGCATCCCAGGGGGGATCAATCAGCCCCAGCATTTT.

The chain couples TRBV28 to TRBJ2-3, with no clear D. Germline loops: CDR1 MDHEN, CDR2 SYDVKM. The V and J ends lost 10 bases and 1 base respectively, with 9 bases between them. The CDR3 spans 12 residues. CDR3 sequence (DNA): TGTGCCATCCGATCACGCACAGATACGCAGTATTTT. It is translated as CAIRSRTDTQYF.

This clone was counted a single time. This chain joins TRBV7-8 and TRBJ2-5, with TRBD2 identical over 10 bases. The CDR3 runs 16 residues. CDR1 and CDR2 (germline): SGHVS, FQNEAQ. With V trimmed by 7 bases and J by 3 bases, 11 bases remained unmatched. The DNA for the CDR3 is TGTGCCAGCACCTTGGGGAGAGCGGGGGGGAAAGAGACCCAGTACTTC. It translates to CASTLGRAGGKETQYF.

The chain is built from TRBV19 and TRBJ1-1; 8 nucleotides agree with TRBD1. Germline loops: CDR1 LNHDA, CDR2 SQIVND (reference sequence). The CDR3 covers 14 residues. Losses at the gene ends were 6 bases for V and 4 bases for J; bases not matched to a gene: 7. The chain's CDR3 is CASSRTGTVTEAFF. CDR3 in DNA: TGTGCCAGTAGCCGGACAGGGACGGTCACTGAAGCTTTCTTT.

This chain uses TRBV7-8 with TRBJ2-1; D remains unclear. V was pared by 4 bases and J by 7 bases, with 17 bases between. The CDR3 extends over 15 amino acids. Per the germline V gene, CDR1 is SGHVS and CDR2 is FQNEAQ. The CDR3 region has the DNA TGTGCCAGCAGCTCCCCTGGGGTCCTACGGAATGAGCAGTTCTTC. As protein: CASSSPGVLRNEQFF.

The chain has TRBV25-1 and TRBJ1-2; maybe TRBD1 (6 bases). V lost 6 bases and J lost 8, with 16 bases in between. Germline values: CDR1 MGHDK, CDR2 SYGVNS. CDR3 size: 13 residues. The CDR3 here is CASSPGGRGGYTF. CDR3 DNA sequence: TGTGCCAGCAGCCCTGGGGGGCGCGGAGGCTACACCTTC.

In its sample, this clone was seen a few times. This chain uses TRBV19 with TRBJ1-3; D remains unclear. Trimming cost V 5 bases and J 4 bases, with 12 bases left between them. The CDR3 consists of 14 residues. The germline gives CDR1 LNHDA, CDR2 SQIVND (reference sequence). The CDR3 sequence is CASSPSEWGNTIYF. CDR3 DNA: TGTGCCAGTAGTCCATCCGAATGGGGAAACACCATATATTTT.